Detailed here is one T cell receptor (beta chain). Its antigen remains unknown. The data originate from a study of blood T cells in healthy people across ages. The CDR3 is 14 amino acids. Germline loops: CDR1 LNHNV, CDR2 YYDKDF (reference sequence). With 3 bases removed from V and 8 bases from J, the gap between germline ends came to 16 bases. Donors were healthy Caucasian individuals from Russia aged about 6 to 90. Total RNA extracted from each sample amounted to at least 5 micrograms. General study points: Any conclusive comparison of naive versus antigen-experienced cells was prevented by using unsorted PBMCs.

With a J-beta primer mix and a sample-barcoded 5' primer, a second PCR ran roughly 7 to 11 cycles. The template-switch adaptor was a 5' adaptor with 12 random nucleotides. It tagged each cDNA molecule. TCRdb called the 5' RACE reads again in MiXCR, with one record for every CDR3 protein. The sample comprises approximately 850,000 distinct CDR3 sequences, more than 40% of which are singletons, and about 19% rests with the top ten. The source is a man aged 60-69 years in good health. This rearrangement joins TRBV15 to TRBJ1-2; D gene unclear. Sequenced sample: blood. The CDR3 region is CATSSSSGPPGYTF. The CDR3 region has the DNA TGTGCCACCAGCAGTTCTTCCGGGCCCCCCGGCTACACCTTC. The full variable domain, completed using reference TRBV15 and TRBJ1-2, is DAMVIQNPRYQVTQFGKPVTLSCSQTLNHNVMYWYQQKSSQAPKLLFHYYDKDFNNEADTPDNFQSRRPNTSFCFLDIRSPGLGDTAMYLCATSSSSGPPGYTFGSGTRLTVV.